This entry describes one T cell receptor beta chain. No antigen is known for it. Germline CDR1 ENHRY, CDR2 SYGVKD. The CDR3 has 13 residues. J gave up 3 bases and V 10 bases, and 2 bases lay outside the gene matches. This record comes from a study of T cell responses to AZD1222 COVID-19 vaccine. Study findings and constraints: With dominance at 160-218 and 743-854, vaccine-associated CD4 TCRs spanned spike. Epitopes outside B.1.351 and B.1.1.7 mutated regions reportedly drew nearly half of spike TCRs.

Second doses were pooled across both intervals (about 4 or about 12 weeks). Sequenced by immunoSEQ multiplex PCR; TCRdb stores in-frame clones only, minus some. The sample yields about 18,000 clones, about nine tenths seen once. J is TRBJ2-2 and V is TRBV10-3; TRBD1 matches 10 bases. This TCR derives from an adult who received the AZD1222 COVID-19 vaccine. The material was peripheral blood, obtained 28 days after the second AZD1222 dose. The CDR3 region has the DNA TGTGCCACGGGGACAGGGGACACCGGGGAGCTGTTTTTT. Its protein product is CATGTGDTGELFF.